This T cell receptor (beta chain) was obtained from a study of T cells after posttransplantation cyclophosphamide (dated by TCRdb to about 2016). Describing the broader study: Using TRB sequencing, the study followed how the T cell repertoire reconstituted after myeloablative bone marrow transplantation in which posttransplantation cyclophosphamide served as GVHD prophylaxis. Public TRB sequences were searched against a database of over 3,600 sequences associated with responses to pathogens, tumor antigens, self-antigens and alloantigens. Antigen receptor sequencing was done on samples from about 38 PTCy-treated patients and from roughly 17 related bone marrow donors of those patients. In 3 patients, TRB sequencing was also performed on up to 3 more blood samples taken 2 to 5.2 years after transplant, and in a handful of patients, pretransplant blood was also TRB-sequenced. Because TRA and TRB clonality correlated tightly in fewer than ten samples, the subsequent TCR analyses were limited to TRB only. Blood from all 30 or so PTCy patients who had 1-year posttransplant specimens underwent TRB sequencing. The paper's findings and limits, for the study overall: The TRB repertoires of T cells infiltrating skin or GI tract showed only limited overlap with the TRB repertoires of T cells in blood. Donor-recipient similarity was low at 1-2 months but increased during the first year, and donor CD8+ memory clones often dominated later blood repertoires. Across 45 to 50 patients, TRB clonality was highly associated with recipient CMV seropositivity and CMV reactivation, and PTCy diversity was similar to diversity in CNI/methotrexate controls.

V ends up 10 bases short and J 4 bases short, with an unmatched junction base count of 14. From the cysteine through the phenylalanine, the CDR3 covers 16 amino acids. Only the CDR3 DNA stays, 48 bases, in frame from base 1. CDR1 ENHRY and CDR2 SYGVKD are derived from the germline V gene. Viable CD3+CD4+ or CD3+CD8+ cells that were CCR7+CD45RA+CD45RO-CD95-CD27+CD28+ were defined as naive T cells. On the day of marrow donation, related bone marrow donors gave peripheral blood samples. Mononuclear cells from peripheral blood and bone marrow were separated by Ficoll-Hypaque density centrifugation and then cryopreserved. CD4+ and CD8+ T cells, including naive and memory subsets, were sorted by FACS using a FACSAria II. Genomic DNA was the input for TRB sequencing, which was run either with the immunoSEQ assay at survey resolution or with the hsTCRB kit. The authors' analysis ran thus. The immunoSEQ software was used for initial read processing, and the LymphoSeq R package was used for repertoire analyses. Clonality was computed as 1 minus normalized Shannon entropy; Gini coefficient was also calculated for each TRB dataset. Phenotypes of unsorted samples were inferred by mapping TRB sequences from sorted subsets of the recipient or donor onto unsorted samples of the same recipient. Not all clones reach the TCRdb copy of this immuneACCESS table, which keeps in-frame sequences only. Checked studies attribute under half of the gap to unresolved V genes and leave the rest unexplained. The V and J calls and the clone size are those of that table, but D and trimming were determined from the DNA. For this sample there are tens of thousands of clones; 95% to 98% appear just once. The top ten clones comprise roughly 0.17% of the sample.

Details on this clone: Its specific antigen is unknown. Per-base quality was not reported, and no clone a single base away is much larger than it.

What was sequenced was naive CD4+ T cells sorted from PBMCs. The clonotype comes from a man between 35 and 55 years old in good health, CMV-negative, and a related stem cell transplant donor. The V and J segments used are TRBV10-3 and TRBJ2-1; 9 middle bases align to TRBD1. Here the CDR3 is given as CATFSGPGQGYNEQFF. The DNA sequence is TGTGCCACATTCTCCGGACCGGGACAGGGATACAATGAGCAGTTCTTC.